Presented here are 2 T cell receptor beta chains from one specimen sequenced in a study of response to subunit inactivated influenza vaccine. Via MiXCR, TCRdb re-called the RT-PCR reads, giving one row per CDR3 protein. The sample lists hundreds of thousands of distinct CDR3 sequences; approximately 7.1% were seen once. This specimen was PBMCs from blood, taken around 25 months after vaccination. Receptor source: a man between 50 and 75 years old who received an inactivated influenza vaccine.

This clonotype was recorded a few times. V and J are TRBV4-3 and TRBJ1-3; a weak D match, TRBD1 (5 bases). V lost 0 bases to trimming and J lost 4 bases, with 13 bases between them. The CDR3 length is 16 residues. The germline CDR1 and CDR2 sequences are LGHNA and YSLEER. The CDR3 loop is CASSQDLPGSGNTIYF. For the CDR3, the DNA is TGCGCCAGCAGCCAAGATCTCCCAGGGTCAGGAAACACCATATATTTT.

This clonotype occurred many times. V usage is TRBV5-1 and J usage is TRBJ2-1; TRBD2 aligns across 7 bases. With 2 bases clipped from V and 7 bases from J, the junction kept 3 bases outside the gene matches. The CDR3 extends over 13 amino acids. Germline CDR1 and CDR2: SGHRS and YFSETQ. The DNA for the CDR3 is TGCGCCAGCAGCTTTCAGGGAGGGAATGAGCAGTTCTTC. The encoded protein is CASSFQGGNEQFF.